These 27 T cell receptor beta chains were sequenced from one sample in a study of molecular identifiers for immune sequencing clone quantification (dated by TCRdb to between 2017 and 2018). Receptor amplification or capture employed PCR. The instrument given in TCRdb is Illumina HiSeq 4000. TCRdb passed the public sequencing reads through fastp at Q25 and MiXCR, retaining productive beta sequences. Rows merge per CDR3 protein into single entries with the most common DNA and genes. The sample table shows about half a million distinct CDR3 sequences, and 20% to 25% are seen once. About 0.84% of the sample goes to the ten largest clones. Sequenced sample: naive CD8+ T cells from blood, with Jurkat cell RNA spiked in. In the paper's terms, the cell subset or site label means: FACS-sorted CD8+CD4-CCR7+CD45RA+ naive T cells. These receptors all come from a human donor in good health. Some libraries in this study had Jurkat cell RNA spiked in.

This clonotype was counted a few times. At one boundary the junction diverges from the germline segment, which might be a read error. The V and J genes are TRBV11-2 and TRBJ2-7; D is unresolved. This CDR3 spans 13 amino acids. In germline, CDR1 is SGHAT, CDR2 FQNNGV. The CDR3 nucleotides read TGTGCCGGCAGCTTAACACGGCACGGTGAGCAGTACTTC. Its translation is CAGSLTRHGEQYF.

V gene TRBV20-1 combines with J gene TRBJ2-1; TRBD2 matches at 7 bases. This CDR3 region has 16 residues. Germline-derived CDR1 and CDR2 are DFQATT and SNEGSKA (reference sequence). The V segment lost 3 bases and the J segment 1 base; nucleotides outside the gene matches: 9. The CDR3 spells CSARRLGGSSYNEQFF. DNA for the CDR3: TGCAGTGCTAGGAGACTCGGCGGGAGTTCCTACAATGAGCAGTTCTTC.

The J gene is TRBJ2-7, the V gene TRBV29-1; 7 nucleotides match TRBD1. CDR1 is SQVTM and CDR2 is ANQGSEA in the germline V gene. CDR3 length: 13 amino acids. Trimming cost V 3 bases and J 3 bases; bases outside gene matches: 5. This CDR3 is CSVEVTGYYEQYF. For the CDR3, the DNA is TGCAGCGTTGAGGTGACAGGGTACTACGAGCAGTACTTC.

The sample holds many counts of this clonotype. The V gene is TRBV4-1, the J gene TRBJ1-1, with TRBD1 identical over 7 bases. Germline CDR1 MGHRA, CDR2 YSYEKL. The length of the CDR3 is 17 residues. V shed 8 bases and J 0 bases; nucleotides not matched to a gene: 15. The CDR3 sequence is CASRPETGSFMNTEAFF. The DNA for the CDR3 is TGCGCCAGCCGTCCAGAGACAGGGTCATTCATGAACACTGAAGCTTTCTTT.

As to this clonotype: Being one base from a much bigger clone, this may be a read error. The chain employs TRBV2 and TRBJ1-4; D is undetermined. The CDR3 is 15 amino acids. CDR1 is SNHLY, CDR2 FYNNEI, per germline. CDR3 sequence: CASSMSQATNGKLFF. In DNA form, the CDR3 reads TGTGCCAGCAGCATGTCGCAAGCAACTAATGGAAAACTGTTTTTT. Filled out from reference TRBV2 and TRBJ1-4, the complete variable domain reads EPEVTQTPSHQVTQMGQEVILRCVPISNHLYFYWYRQILGQKVEFLVSFYNNEISEKSEIFDDQFSVERPDGSNFTLKIRSTKLEDSAMYFCASSMSQATNGKLFFGSGTQLSVL.

This clonotype was seen many times. This rearrangement joins TRBV27 to TRBJ1-1; D call uncertain. V lost 0 bases and J 4 bases, leaving 6 bases between the germline ends. The germline V gene has CDR1 MNHEY and CDR2 SMNVEV (reference sequence). The CDR3 length is 13 residues. The CDR3 region is CASSLSMATEAFF. Written as DNA, the CDR3 is TGTGCCAGCAGTTTATCGATGGCCACTGAAGCTTTCTTT.

This chain links TRBV27 with TRBJ1-5; the D gene is possibly TRBD1 (5 bases). The germline gives CDR1 MNHEY, CDR2 SMNVEV (reference sequence). The CDR3 is made up of 15 amino acids. The V gene lost 6 bases and the J gene lost 0 bases, with 12 bases spanning the gap. CDR3 protein: CASSMGRFSNQPQHF. CDR3 sequence (DNA): TGTGCCAGCAGCATGGGACGGTTTAGCAATCAGCCCCAGCATTTT.

This chain's CDR3 is CASSLGQGDGTEAFF. DNA of the CDR3: TGTGCCAGCAGTTTGGGACAGGGGGACGGCACTGAAGCTTTCTTT. The rearrangement joins TRBV5-3 to TRBJ1-1; the match to TRBD1 covers 11 bases. TRBV5-3 is marked as an open reading frame, function uncertain. V lost 8 bases to trimming and J lost 4 bases; unmatched junction nucleotides: 10. The CDR3 loop spans 15 amino acids.

This clonotype was observed many times. V and J are TRBV18 and TRBJ1-1, with D uncertain. Trimming removed 2 bases at V and 4 bases at J, with 8 bases between. CDR3 length: 13 residues. Germline CDR1 KGHSH, CDR2 LQKENI. The CDR3, as DNA: TGTGCCAGCTCACCAGGGGTGGGCACTGAAGCTTTCTTT. This gives the protein CASSPGVGTEAFF.

This clonotype was seen repeatedly, ten times or more. The gene calls are TRBV7-6 and TRBJ1-1; 11 bases line up with TRBD1. V was clipped by 2 bases and J by 5 bases; unmatched bases: 10. Germline CDR1 reads SGHVS; CDR2 reads FNYEAQ. CDR3 length equals 17 residues. CDR3: CASSLPGQGAKGTEAFF. Here the CDR3 DNA reads TGTGCCAGCAGCTTACCCGGACAGGGGGCTAAAGGGACTGAAGCTTTCTTT. Together with reference TRBV7-6 and TRBJ1-1, the CDR3 gives the full variable domain: GAGVSQSPRYKVTKRGQDVALRCDPISGHVSLYWYRQALGQGPEFLTYFNYEAQQDKSGLPNDRFSAERPEGSISTLTIQRTEQRDSAMYRCASSLPGQGAKGTEAFFGQGTRLTVV.

The rearrangement joins TRBV28 to TRBJ2-3, with D perhaps matching TRBD1 or TRBD2 (5 bases each). Trimming took 2 bases from V and 0 from J, leaving 12 bases between them. In germline, CDR1 is MDHEN, CDR2 SYDVKM. CDR3 length equals 16 residues. CDR3 nucleotides: TGTGCCAGCAGTTTAGCACCGGGACGGAGCACAGATACGCAGTATTTT. Translating gives CASSLAPGRSTDTQYF.

This clonotype was counted ten times or more. The V and J genes are TRBV7-2 and TRBJ2-3, with TRBD2 matching over 11 bases. Germline V gene lookup returns CDR1 SGHTA and CDR2 FQGNSA. The CDR3 covers 16 residues. Trimming cost V 2 bases and J 5 bases; bases outside gene matches: 6. CDR3 sequence: CASSLLRLAGGDTQYF. The CDR3 region has the DNA TGTGCCAGCAGCTTACTCCGGCTAGCGGGGGGAGATACGCAGTATTTT.

With regard to this clonotype: Possible read error: a much larger clone is one base away. V is TRBV27 and J is TRBJ1-2; D not resolved. The V gene's germline CDR1 is MNHEY and CDR2 SMNVEV (reference sequence). This CDR3 has 14 amino acids. DNA for the CDR3: TGTGCCGGCAGTTTAAGGCAAACTAACTATGGCTACACCTTC. Its protein is CAGSLRQTNYGYTF.

This clonotype was picked up a small number of times. The V gene is TRBV7-9, the J gene TRBJ2-1, with D maybe TRBD1 (5 bases). The germline V and J ends were trimmed by 2 bases and 10 bases, with 15 bases remaining between them. Germline loops: CDR1 SEHNR, CDR2 FQNEAQ (reference sequence). The CDR3 consists of 14 residues. The CDR3 sequence: CASSLSTVSFEQFF. CDR3 DNA: TGTGCCAGCAGCTTATCGACAGTATCTTTCGAGCAGTTCTTC.

This clonotype was recorded at least ten times. Here the CDR3 reads CASSLSGLAMTDTQYF. Written as DNA, the CDR3 is TGTGCCAGCAGCTTGTCGGGACTAGCAATGACGGATACGCAGTATTTT. The chain combines TRBV7-6 with TRBJ2-3; 9 positions agree with TRBD2. In germline, CDR1 is SGHVS, CDR2 FNYEAQ. The CDR3 sequence is 16 residues long. Unmatched junction bases numbered 10, after V lost 3 bases and J lost 6 bases.

Note on this clonotype: Being one base from a much bigger clone, this may be a read error. The V call is TRBV4-3, the J call TRBJ1-1; D remains unclear. CDR1 is LGHNA and CDR2 is YSLEER in the germline V gene. This CDR3 has 16 residues. The V and J ends lost 0 bases and 4 bases respectively, with 15 bases between them. CDR3 loop: CASSQDVLAWGTEAFF. The DNA for the CDR3 is TGCGCCAGCAGCCAAGATGTCCTAGCCTGGGGCACTGAAGCTTTCTTT.

The rearrangement uses TRBV9 and TRBJ1-4; no reliable D call. Germline V CDR1 and CDR2: SGDLS, YYNGEE. The CDR3 loop spans 16 amino acids. V was clipped by 0 bases and J by 0 bases, with 9 bases between them. The CDR3 protein is CASSVEPGTTNEKLFF. As DNA, the CDR3 is TGTGCCAGCAGCGTAGAGCCAGGCACAACTAATGAAAAACTGTTTTTT. The complete variable domain, with remaining parts taken from reference TRBV9 and TRBJ1-4, reads DSGVTQTPKHLITATGQRVTLRCSPRSGDLSVYWYQQSLDQGLQFLIQYYNGEERAKGNILERFSAQQFPDLHSELNLSSLELGDSALYFCASSVEPGTTNEKLFFGSGTQLSVL.

On this clonotype: A much larger clone differs from this one at a single base, so this may be a read error. The J gene is TRBJ2-3, the V gene TRBV7-9; 8 bases fit TRBD1. Germline V gene data show CDR1 as SEHNR and CDR2 as FQNEAQ (reference sequence). The CDR3 contains 14 residues. The CDR3: CASSEGQATDMQYF. In DNA form, the CDR3 reads TGTGCCAGCAGCGAGGGACAGGCCACAGATATGCAGTATTTT.

Of note for this clonotype: A much bigger clone sits one base away, suggesting this may be a read error. The chain links TRBV13 to TRBJ1-1; D is ambiguous. Germline V gene data show CDR1 as PRHDT and CDR2 as FYEKMQ (reference sequence). This CDR3 spans 17 amino acids. The CDR3 DNA is TGTGCCAGCAGCCGCCCGCAGGCGGGGTTCATGAACACTGGAGCTTTCTTT. Translation gives CASSRPQAGFMNTGAFF.

The table lists this clonotype with many counts. The rearrangement joins TRBV7-2 to TRBJ2-1; D is undetermined. V was trimmed by 3 bases and J by 9 bases, leaving 6 bases between them. This CDR3 spans 11 amino acids. Germline values: CDR1 SGHTA, CDR2 FQGNSA. The CDR3 DNA is TGTGCCAGCAGCTTTCCTAGTGAGCAGTTCTTC. It codes for CASSFPSEQFF. The full variable domain, completed using reference TRBV7-2 and TRBJ2-1, is GAGVSQSPSNKVTEKGKDVELRCDPISGHTALYWYRQSLGQGLEFLIYFQGNSAPDKSGLPSDRFSAERTGGSVSTLTIQRTQQEDSAVYLCASSFPSEQFFGPGTRLTVL.

This clonotype was seen ten or more times. V usage is TRBV7-9 and J usage is TRBJ2-5; the D is unclear. Germline-derived CDR1 and CDR2 are SEHNR and FQNEAQ (reference sequence). V lost 5 bases and J 2 bases, leaving 6 bases between the germline ends. CDR3 length: 12 residues. Here the CDR3 reads CASSPQQETQYF. CDR3 sequence (DNA): TGTGCCAGCAGCCCCCAACAAGAGACCCAGTACTTC.

In its sample, this clonotype was seen a few times. The chain combines TRBV7-9 with TRBJ1-2, with D possibly TRBD1 on 6 matching bases. This CDR3 has 16 residues. V lost 1 base and J 1 base, leaving 13 bases between the germline ends. Germline CDR1 SEHNR, CDR2 FQNEAQ (reference sequence). The CDR3 here is CASSLDRTDFNYGYTF. The CDR3 nucleotides are TGTGCCAGCAGCTTAGATCGGACAGACTTTAACTATGGCTACACCTTC.

In its sample, this clonotype was seen many times. The J gene is TRBJ2-7, the V gene TRBV7-9, with a weak D call TRBD1 (5 bases). Per the germline V gene, CDR1 is SEHNR and CDR2 is FQNEAQ (reference sequence). With 5 bases removed from V and 5 bases from J, the gap between germline ends came to 16 bases. The CDR3 is made up of 14 amino acids. The CDR3 sequence: CASSRSTGSDEQYF. The CDR3 bases are TGTGCCAGCAGCAGAAGTACAGGTTCGGACGAGCAGTACTTC.

This clonotype was counted a single time. The chain uses TRBV30 and TRBJ1-1; TRBD1 might be the D (5 bases). In germline, CDR1 is GTSNPN, CDR2 SVGIG (reference sequence). Trimming shortened V by 7 bases and J by 5 bases, and 17 bases separated the two germline ends. The CDR3 sequence is 13 residues long. CDR3 protein: CASILGEGTEAFF. The CDR3 nucleotides are TGTGCCTCTATACTAGGCGAGGGGACTGAAGCTTTCTTT.

This clonotype was found a few times. The rearrangement uses TRBV10-3 and TRBJ1-5; D possibly corresponds to TRBD1 (5 bases). The germline CDR1 and CDR2 sequences are ENHRY and SYGVKD. This CDR3 is 13 amino acids long. V was pared by 7 bases and J by 5 bases, with 12 bases between. CDR3 region: CAINQGGDQPQHF. CDR3 coding DNA: TGTGCCATCAATCAGGGTGGGGATCAGCCCCAGCATTTT.

The V gene is TRBV19, the J gene TRBJ2-1, with TRBD2 as a possible D gene (5 bases). The V end lost 4 bases, the J end lost 0 bases, and 13 bases lay between the germline ends. Germline V gene data show CDR1 as LNHDA and CDR2 as SQIVND (reference sequence). The CDR3 runs 16 residues. The chain's CDR3 is CASSTGLSFSYNEQFF. The CDR3 DNA follows: TGTGCCAGTAGTACAGGACTGTCATTCTCCTACAATGAGCAGTTCTTC.

This clonotype was found many times. The rearrangement uses TRBV20-1 and TRBJ2-7, with unresolved D. V lost 6 bases and J 3 bases, leaving 15 bases between the germline ends. This CDR3 has 13 residues. The germline CDR1 and CDR2 sequences are DFQATT and SNEGSKA (reference sequence). CDR3 DNA sequence: TGCAGTGCGCCCGATAGAAACTTCTACGAGCAGTACTTC. Protein product: CSAPDRNFYEQYF.